A single sample gave rise to the 2 T cell receptor beta chains below, sequenced in a study of spatial heterogeneity in lung cancer (dated by TCRdb to between 2018 and 2021). Receptors were amplified or captured by 5' RACE. Data came from a NextSeq 500. Using fastp trimming at Q25 and MiXCR clonotype assembly, TCRdb reanalyzed the public sequencing data and kept in-frame beta chains. Under each unique CDR3 protein, matching rows form one entry showing the most common genes and DNA. For this sample there are about 30,000 distinct CDR3 sequences; more than 5.5% appear just once. The biggest ten clones account for approximately 23% of the sample. Paper-wide results and their limitations: A correlation was observed between the number of expanded intratumoral alpha and beta TCRs and the tumor nonsynonymous mutation count.

The sample's time point label is to be understood as: sample taken at primary tumor resection. No cognate antigen is known for these TCRs. The sample consisted of lung tumor tissue, taken at surgery. The source of these receptors is a male donor with early-stage non-small cell lung cancer.

This clonotype was seen at least ten times. The V and J genes are TRBV30 and TRBJ2-5, with D tentatively TRBD1 or TRBD2 (6 bases each). In germline, CDR1 is GTSNPN, CDR2 SVGIG (reference sequence). The ends were cut back, 2 bases at V and 2 bases at J, with 12 bases in the middle. CDR3 length: 14 residues. The chain's CDR3 is CAWSFGGGQETQYF. In nucleotides, the CDR3 is TGTGCCTGGAGTTTTGGAGGGGGACAAGAGACCCAGTACTTC.

This clonotype showed up many times. This chain links TRBV7-2 with TRBJ1-2; possible D gene TRBD1, 6 bases. CDR1 is SGHTA, CDR2 FQGNSA, per germline. The germline V and J ends were trimmed by 0 bases and 4 bases, with 12 bases remaining between them. The length of the CDR3 is 15 residues. CDR3 bases: TGTGCCAGCAGCTTAGCGCAGGGGACCCTCTATGGCTACACCTTC. Translation gives CASSLAQGTLYGYTF.